The 29 T cell receptor beta chains reported below all come from one sample, sequenced in a study of response to subunit inactivated influenza vaccine. From the RT-PCR reads, TCRdb called clonotypes with MiXCR, one entry per CDR3 protein. The sample has just under 550,000 distinct CDR3 sequences; roughly 25% are singletons. These data also featured in a second study, about T cells expressing NK-cell markers. In that study: It was by 5'RACE template switching with UMIs that TCR beta cDNA was made.

The sample was CD4+ T cells sorted from PBMCs, taken 12 days after vaccination. The receptors stem from a man aged 50-59 years who received an inactivated influenza vaccine.

This clonotype was counted a few times. The chain is built from TRBV6-1 and TRBJ1-1, with no clear D. Trimming stripped 5 bases from V and 1 base from J, with 14 bases between. The length of the CDR3 is 15 residues. Germline V lookup: CDR1 MNHNS, CDR2 SASEGT. CDR3 DNA: TGTGCCAGCAGTCGATCTACGGGGAGGAACACTGAAGCTTTCTTT. This encodes CASSRSTGRNTEAFF.

This clonotype was counted between two and nine times. A read error is possible here, since a much larger clone lies one base away. This CDR3 reads CASSSAGDPSYEQYF. CDR3 nucleotides: TGCGCCAGCAGCTCTGCAGGGGACCCATCCTACGAGCAGTACTTC. V usage is TRBV5-1 and J usage is TRBJ2-7, with D maybe TRBD1 (6 bases). Germline-derived CDR1 and CDR2 are SGHRS and YFSETQ. The CDR3 is 15 amino acids. V shed 3 bases and J shed 1 base, with 14 bases lying between them. Filled out from reference TRBV5-1 and TRBJ2-7, the complete variable domain reads KAGVTQTPRYLIKTRGQQVTLSCSPISGHRSVSWYQQTPGQGLQFLFEYFSETQRNKGNFPGRFSGRQFSNSRSEMNVSTLELGDSALYLCASSSAGDPSYEQYFGPGTRLTVT.

CDR3: CASSSLSSGGAWYNEQFF. The CDR3 DNA reads TGCGCCAGCAGCTCTCTTTCTAGCGGGGGGGCCTGGTACAATGAGCAGTTCTTC. The rearrangement uses TRBV5-1 and TRBJ2-1; TRBD2 matches 12 bases. V shed 3 bases, J shed 4 bases, and the junction held 11 bases outside the gene matches. The CDR3 sequence is 18 residues long. From germline, CDR1 is SGHRS and CDR2 YFSETQ.

This clonotype was picked up a small number of times. V usage is TRBV6-5 and J usage is TRBJ2-7; possibly TRBD1 for D (6 bases). The CDR3 spans 15 residues. Germline lookup yields CDR1 MNHEY and CDR2 SVGAGI. Trimming cost V 0 bases and J 2 bases, with 11 bases left between them. DNA for the CDR3: TGTGCCAGCAGTTACTCGGGGGCAGGTACCTACGAGCAGTACTTC. Translating gives CASSYSGAGTYEQYF.

This rearrangement joins TRBV28 to TRBJ2-7, with TRBD2 identical over 10 bases. The germline V gene encodes CDR1 MDHEN and CDR2 SYDVKM. With 4 bases clipped from V and 1 base from J, the junction kept 4 bases outside the gene matches. This CDR3 spans 15 amino acids. The CDR3 spells CASSSTGLASYEQYF. CDR3 coding DNA: TGTGCCAGCAGTTCGACGGGACTAGCGTCCTACGAGCAGTACTTC.

There are a few counts of this clonotype. The chain joins TRBV6-1 to TRBJ1-4; D is ambiguous. Between the trimmed V and J ends, which lost 8 bases and 3 bases, there was a span of 13 bases. Germline V CDR1 and CDR2: MNHNS, SASEGT. The length of the CDR3 is 14 residues. The DNA for the CDR3 is TGTGCCAGCGGCTTGACACCAGCTAATGAAAAACTGTTTTTT. It encodes CASGLTPANEKLFF.

The gene calls are TRBV20-1 and TRBJ2-5; D is ambiguous. With 3 bases removed from V and 3 bases from J, the gap between germline ends came to 5 bases. CDR1 is DFQATT and CDR2 is SNEGSKA in the germline V gene (reference sequence). The CDR3 consists of 11 residues. Here the CDR3 DNA reads TGCAGTGCTAGCGCCGAAGAGACCCAGTACTTC. Residues: CSASAEETQYF.

The J gene is TRBJ1-5, the V gene TRBV2; 7 bases map to TRBD1. The J segment lost 6 bases and the V segment lost 9 bases, leaving 8 bases of the junction unmatched. The CDR3 is made up of 13 amino acids. Germline V CDR1 and CDR2: SNHLY, FYNNEI. The CDR3: CASHRDSRQPQHF. Here the CDR3 DNA reads TGTGCCAGTCACCGGGACAGTCGTCAGCCCCAGCATTTT. Filled out from reference TRBV2 and TRBJ1-5, the complete variable domain reads EPEVTQTPSHQVTQMGQEVILRCVPISNHLYFYWYRQILGQKVEFLVSFYNNEISEKSEIFDDQFSVERPDGSNFTLKIRSTKLEDSAMYFCASHRDSRQPQHFGDGTRLSIL.

This clonotype was detected a few times. This sequence joins TRBV7-3 and TRBJ2-1; 7 bases line up with TRBD2. The CDR3 length is 15 residues. CDR1 SGHTA and CDR2 FQGTGA come from the germline V gene. With 2 bases clipped from V and 8 bases from J, the junction kept 9 bases outside the gene matches. The CDR3 DNA reads as TGTGCCAGCAGCTTACGGCGCGGGAGTGTCGATGAGCAGTTCTTC. Translation gives CASSLRRGSVDEQFF.

J is TRBJ1-5 and V is TRBV20-1; 10 bases align to TRBD1. V shed 3 bases and J 9 bases; nucleotides not matched to a gene: 5. The CDR3 is 13 residues long. Germline V gene sequence: CDR1 DFQATT, CDR2 SNEGSKA (reference sequence). CDR3 nucleotides: TGCAGTGCTAGGGGACAGGGGTTGGGGCCCCAGCATTTT. Its protein product is CSARGQGLGPQHF.

This chain joins TRBV6-5 and TRBJ2-1; D unclear. The CDR3 sequence is 14 residues long. Germline CDR1 is MNHEY and CDR2 is SVGAGI. The ends were cut back, 2 bases at V and 3 bases at J, with 8 bases in the middle. In DNA form, the CDR3 reads TGTGCCAGCAGTTACGCAGCATACTACAATGAGCAGTTCTTC. Amino acids: CASSYAAYYNEQFF.

This CDR3 is CASSFLSTEQFF. The CDR3, as DNA: TGTGCCAGCAGCTTTCTTAGCACTGAGCAGTTCTTC. The V call is TRBV7-2, the J call TRBJ2-1; D remains ambiguous. This CDR3 comprises 12 residues. From germline, CDR1 is SGHTA and CDR2 FQGNSA. V gave up 3 bases and J gave up 9 bases, with 9 bases separating them.

The chain links TRBV10-3 to TRBJ2-1, with TRBD1 identical over 8 bases. The V gene's germline CDR1 is ENHRY and CDR2 SYGVKD. V shed 0 bases and J 5 bases; nucleotides not matched to a gene: 6. The CDR3 has 16 residues. DNA of the CDR3: TGTGCCATCAGTGAGTCGAGGACAGGGCTCGACAATGAGCAGTTCTTC. Encoded protein: CAISESRTGLDNEQFF.

This clonotype was counted a few times. The chain joins TRBV5-1 to TRBJ2-2; TRBD2 agrees at 10 bases. This CDR3 comprises 15 residues. V lost 0 bases and J lost 6; bases outside the gene matches: 2. The V gene's germline CDR1 is SGHRS and CDR2 YFSETQ. The CDR3 DNA sequence: TGCGCCAGCAGCTTGGGGACTAGCGGAGCCGGGGAGCTGTTTTTT. Protein product: CASSLGTSGAGELFF.

CDR3 DNA sequence: TGTGCCAGCTCACCAAAGCGACGAGAGACCCAGTACTTC. It codes for CASSPKRRETQYF. The chain couples TRBV18 to TRBJ2-5, with D unresolved. Looked up from germline, CDR1 is KGHSH and CDR2 is LQKENI. V was clipped by 2 bases and J by 4 bases, with 8 bases between them. The CDR3 has 13 amino acids.

The DNA of the CDR3 is TGTGCCAGCAGTTTAGGAGCGAATGAGCAGTTCTTC. Its protein product is CASSLGANEQFF. This chain uses TRBV12-3 or TRBV12-4 with TRBJ2-1; no clear D gene. Between the trimmed V and J ends, which lost 1 base and 7 bases, there was a span of 5 bases. The CDR3 is 12 residues long.

The chain recombines TRBV12-3 or TRBV12-4 with TRBJ2-3; D unclear. Trimming left V 0 bases short and J 9 bases short, with 10 bases between. The CDR3 sequence is 13 residues long. The chain's CDR3 is CASSLAPLGTQYF. CDR3 in DNA: TGTGCCAGCAGTTTAGCCCCCCTCGGCACGCAGTATTTT.

In this sample, this clonotype turned up a few times. The rearrangement uses TRBV7-2 and TRBJ2-5; 12 bases agree with TRBD2. The CDR3 spans 15 residues. CDR1 is SGHTA and CDR2 is FQGNSA in the germline V gene. With 5 bases clipped from V and 2 bases from J, the junction kept 3 bases outside the gene matches. The DNA for the CDR3 is TGTGCCAGCAGCCAACTAGCGGGGGGTCAAGAGACCCAGTACTTC. Amino acid sequence: CASSQLAGGQETQYF.

This clonotype showed up just a few times. The gene calls are TRBV27 and TRBJ1-2; possible D gene TRBD1, 6 bases. Germline V gene lookup returns CDR1 MNHEY and CDR2 SMNVEV (reference sequence). The CDR3 runs to 15 residues. The CDR3 reads CVTRDPGTGSYGYTF. The CDR3 DNA is TGTGTCACGCGAGACCCCGGAACAGGGAGCTATGGCTACACCTTC.

This clonotype has a handful of counts. The CDR3 DNA reads TGTGCCAGCAGAGGGGGAAGCGGGGAAGCCAATGAGCAGTTCTTC. Its protein is CASRGGSGEANEQFF. The chain uses TRBV12-3 or TRBV12-4 and TRBJ2-1; D is perhaps TRBD2 (7 bases). CDR3 length: 15 residues. The ends were cut back, 6 bases at V and 6 bases at J, with 18 bases in the middle.

The chain has TRBV12-3 or TRBV12-4 and TRBJ1-5; possibly TRBD1 for D (6 bases). The length of the CDR3 is 15 residues. Deletions cut 1 base from V and 7 bases from J, with 14 bases between. CDR3 region: CASSLEQGPYQPQHF. The CDR3 DNA reads as TGTGCCAGCAGTTTAGAACAGGGTCCCTACCAGCCCCAGCATTTT.

The table lists this clonotype with a few counts. The rearrangement links TRBV5-1 to TRBJ2-1, with D possibly being TRBD1 or TRBD2 (7 bases each). CDR1 is SGHRS and CDR2 is YFSETQ in the germline V gene. CDR3 size: 16 residues. The V gene lost 0 bases and the J gene lost 2 bases, with 12 bases spanning the gap. DNA of the CDR3: TGCGCCAGCAGCTTGGAGGGAGGGGGCGCCTACAATGAGCAGTTCTTC. It translates to CASSLEGGGAYNEQFF.

J is TRBJ1-4 and V is TRBV7-9; a possible D gene is TRBD1 (5 bases). The CDR3 is 15 residues long. Per the germline V gene, CDR1 is SEHNR and CDR2 is FQNEAQ (reference sequence). V lost 0 bases and J lost 8, with 13 bases in between. The CDR3 spells CASSLALGRGEKLFF. DNA of the CDR3: TGTGCCAGCAGCTTAGCGCTGGGGCGAGGGGAAAAACTGTTTTTT.

This clonotype was counted at least ten times. The chain combines TRBV7-2 with TRBJ2-7, with D hard to call. Germline values: CDR1 SGHTA, CDR2 FQGNSA. Trimming removed 3 bases at V and 3 bases at J, with 9 bases between. The CDR3 consists of 13 residues. CDR3 in DNA: TGTGCCAGCAGCTTCGCCGACGGCTACGAGCAGTACTTC. Translation gives CASSFADGYEQYF.

In its sample, this clonotype was seen a few times. The genes are TRBV24-1 and TRBJ2-1, with TRBD2 identical over 9 bases. This CDR3 is 16 amino acids long. Losses at the gene ends were 0 bases for V and 7 bases for J; bases not matched to a gene: 6. Germline V CDR1 and CDR2: KGHDR, SFDVKD. CDR3 coding DNA: TGTGCCACCAGTGATTTGGCGGGAGGGCCAGAGAATGAGCAGTTCTTC. Its translation is CATSDLAGGPENEQFF.

This chain connects TRBV20-1 to TRBJ2-7; D unresolved. The CDR3 consists of 14 residues. V dropped 2 bases and J dropped 3 bases, with 14 bases sitting between them. Germline V gene lookup returns CDR1 DFQATT and CDR2 SNEGSKA (reference sequence). The chain's CDR3 is CSARRSRLNYEQYF. CDR3 coding DNA: TGCAGTGCTAGAAGGTCCCGACTTAACTACGAGCAGTACTTC.

This chain uses TRBV7-2 with TRBJ2-3; TRBD2 aligns across 10 bases. The CDR3 has 16 amino acids. The V segment lost 5 bases and the J segment 4 bases; nucleotides outside the gene matches: 9. Germline assignment: CDR1 SGHTA and CDR2 FQGNSA. The DNA of the CDR3 is TGTGCCAGCAGCCTCGCCCCAGCGGGAGGGGCAGATACGCAGTATTTT. Encoded protein: CASSLAPAGGADTQYF. The full variable domain, its missing parts supplied by reference TRBV7-2 and TRBJ2-3, is GAGVSQSPSNKVTEKGKDVELRCDPISGHTALYWYRQSLGQGLEFLIYFQGNSAPDKSGLPSDRFSAERTGGSVSTLTIQRTQQEDSAVYLCASSLAPAGGADTQYFGPGTRLTVL.

This chain links TRBV2 with TRBJ2-5; 16 positions match TRBD2. The CDR3 runs to 18 residues. The germline V gene encodes CDR1 SNHLY and CDR2 FYNNEI. Trimming took 2 bases from V and 4 from J; bases not matched to a gene: 7. CDR3 nucleotides: TGTGCCAGCAGTGAAAGGGGACTAGCGGGGGGGGTGCGAGAGACCCAGTACTTC. It translates to CASSERGLAGGVRETQYF.

In its sample, this clonotype was seen once. The chain recombines TRBV6-1 with TRBJ2-1; TRBD2 agrees at 7 bases. Per the germline V gene, CDR1 is MNHNS and CDR2 is SASEGT. V was clipped by 7 bases and J by 8 bases; unmatched bases: 17. The CDR3 has 16 residues. Here the CDR3 reads CASTYGVAGEIHEQFF. Here the CDR3 DNA reads TGTGCCAGCACCTACGGGGTCGCGGGGGAAATCCATGAGCAGTTCTTC.